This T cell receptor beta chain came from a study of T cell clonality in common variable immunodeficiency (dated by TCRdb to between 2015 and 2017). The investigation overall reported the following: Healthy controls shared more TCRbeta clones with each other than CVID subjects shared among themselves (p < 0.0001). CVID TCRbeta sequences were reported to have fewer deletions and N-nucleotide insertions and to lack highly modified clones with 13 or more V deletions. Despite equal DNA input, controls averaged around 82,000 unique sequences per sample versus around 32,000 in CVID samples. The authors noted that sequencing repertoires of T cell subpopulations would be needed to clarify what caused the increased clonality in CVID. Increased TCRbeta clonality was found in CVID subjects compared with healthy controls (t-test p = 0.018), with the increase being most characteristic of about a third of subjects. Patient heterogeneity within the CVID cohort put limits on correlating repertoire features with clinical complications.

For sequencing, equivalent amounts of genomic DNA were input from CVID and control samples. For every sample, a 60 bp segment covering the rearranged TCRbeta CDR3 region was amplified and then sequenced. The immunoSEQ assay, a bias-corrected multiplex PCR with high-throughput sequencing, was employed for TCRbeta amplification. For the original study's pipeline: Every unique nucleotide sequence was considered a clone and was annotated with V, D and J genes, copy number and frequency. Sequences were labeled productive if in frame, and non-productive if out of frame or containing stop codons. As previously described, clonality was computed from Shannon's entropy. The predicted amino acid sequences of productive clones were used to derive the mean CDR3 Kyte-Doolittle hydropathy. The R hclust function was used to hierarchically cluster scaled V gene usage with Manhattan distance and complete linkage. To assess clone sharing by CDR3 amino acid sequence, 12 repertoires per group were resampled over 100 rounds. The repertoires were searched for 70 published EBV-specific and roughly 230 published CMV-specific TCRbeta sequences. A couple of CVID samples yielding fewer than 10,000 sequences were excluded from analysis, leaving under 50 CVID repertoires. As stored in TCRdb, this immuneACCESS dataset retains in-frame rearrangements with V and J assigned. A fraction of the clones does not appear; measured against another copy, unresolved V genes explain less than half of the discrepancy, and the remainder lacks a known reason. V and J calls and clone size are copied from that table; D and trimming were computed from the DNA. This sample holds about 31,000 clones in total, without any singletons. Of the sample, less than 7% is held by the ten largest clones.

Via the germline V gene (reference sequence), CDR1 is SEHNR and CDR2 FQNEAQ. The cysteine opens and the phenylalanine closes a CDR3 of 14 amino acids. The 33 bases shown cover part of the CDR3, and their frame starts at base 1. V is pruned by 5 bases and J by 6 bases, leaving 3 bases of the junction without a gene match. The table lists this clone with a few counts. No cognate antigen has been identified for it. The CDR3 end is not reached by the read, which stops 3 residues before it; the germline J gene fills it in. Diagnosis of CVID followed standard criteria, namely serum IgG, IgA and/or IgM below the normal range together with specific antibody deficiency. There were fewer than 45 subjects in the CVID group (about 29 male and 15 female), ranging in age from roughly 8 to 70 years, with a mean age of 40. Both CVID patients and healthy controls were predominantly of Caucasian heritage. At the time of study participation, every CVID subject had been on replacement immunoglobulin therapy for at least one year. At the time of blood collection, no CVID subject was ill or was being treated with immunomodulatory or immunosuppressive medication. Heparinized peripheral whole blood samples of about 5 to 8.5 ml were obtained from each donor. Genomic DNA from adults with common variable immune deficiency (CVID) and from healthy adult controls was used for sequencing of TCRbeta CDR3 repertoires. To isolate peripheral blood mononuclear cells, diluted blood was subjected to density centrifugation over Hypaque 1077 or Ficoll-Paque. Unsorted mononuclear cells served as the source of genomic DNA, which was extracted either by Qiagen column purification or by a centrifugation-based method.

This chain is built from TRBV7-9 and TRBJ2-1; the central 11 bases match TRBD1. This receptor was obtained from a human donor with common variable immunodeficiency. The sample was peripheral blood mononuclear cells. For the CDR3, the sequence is CASSRDRGSNEQFF. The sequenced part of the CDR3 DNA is TGTGCCAGCAGCCGGGACAGGGGGTCCAATGAG.